The rows below give T cell receptor beta chains drawn from one sample of a study of regulatory T cells in long-lasting Graves disease. TCRdb re-analysed the multiplex PCR reads in MiXCR, keeping a single row per CDR3 protein. The sample lists approximately 690,000 distinct CDR3 sequences; around 30% were seen once. Sequencing was performed on peripheral blood mononuclear cells (PBMCs), taken when the disease was refractory, from a patient treated with antithyroid drugs. The receptors come from a female donor with Graves disease. Both conserved end residues are part of each CDR3. The D gene is left open where the match is weak. Clone size is given for some rows only: seen once, a few or many times, or a class if the clone is expanded.

CDR3 DNA: TGTGCCAGCAGTACAGGAGAAACTAATGAAAAACTGTTTTTT
CDR3 protein: CASSTGETNEKLFF
D gene: .
V gene: TRBV25-1
J gene: TRBJ1-4
CDR3 length: 14
clone size: .

CDR3 DNA: TGTGCCAGTAGTATTGAACCGGGAGAAAAACTGTTTTTT
CDR3 protein: CASSIEPGEKLFF
D gene: .
V gene: TRBV19
J gene: TRBJ1-4
CDR3 length: 13
clone size: few

CDR3 DNA: TGCAGTGCTGGAATAGTCTACGAGCAGTACTTC
CDR3 protein: CSAGIVYEQYF
D gene: .
V gene: TRBV20-1
J gene: TRBJ2-7
CDR3 length: 11
clone size: few

CDR3 DNA: TGTGCCAGTAGTTCAGGGACAGGGTTCTATGGCTACACCTTC
CDR3 protein: CASSSGTGFYGYTF
D gene: TRBD1
V gene: TRBV19
J gene: TRBJ1-2
CDR3 length: 14
clone size: few

CDR3 DNA: TGTGCCAGCAGTTTGGCCCCGGGTTATGAAGCTTTCTTT
CDR3 protein: CASSLAPGYEAFF
D gene: .
V gene: TRBV12-3/TRBV12-4
J gene: TRBJ1-1
CDR3 length: 13
clone size: .

CDR3 DNA: TGCAGTGCTAGAGTCCTTATGAACACTGAAGCTTTCTTT
CDR3 protein: CSARVLMNTEAFF
D gene: .
V gene: TRBV20-1
J gene: TRBJ1-1
CDR3 length: 13
clone size: .

CDR3 DNA: TGTGCCAGCAGTTACTCGATAGGATACGAGCAGTACTTC
CDR3 protein: CASSYSIGYEQYF
D gene: .
V gene: TRBV28
J gene: TRBJ2-7
CDR3 length: 13
clone size: once

CDR3 DNA: TGCAGTGGAGGGACAGGGTTTGGGGAAAACATTCAGTACTTC
CDR3 protein: CSGGTGFGENIQYF
D gene: TRBD1
V gene: TRBV20-1
J gene: TRBJ2-4
CDR3 length: 14
clone size: .

CDR3 DNA: TGTGCCAGCCGATCGAACACCGGGGAGCTGTTTTTT
CDR3 protein: CASRSNTGELFF
D gene: .
V gene: TRBV12-3/TRBV12-4
J gene: TRBJ2-2
CDR3 length: 12
clone size: few

CDR3 DNA: TGCGCCAGCAGCCCTCACAGGGGGCTGACTGAAGCTTTCTTT
CDR3 protein: CASSPHRGLTEAFF
D gene: TRBD1
V gene: TRBV5-1
J gene: TRBJ1-1
CDR3 length: 14
clone size: few

CDR3 DNA: TGTGCCAGCAGCCTAAACAGGGTGGGTGAAAAACTGTTTTTT
CDR3 protein: CASSLNRVGEKLFF
D gene: .
V gene: TRBV27
J gene: TRBJ1-4
CDR3 length: 14
clone size: many

CDR3 DNA: TGCAGTGCTAGAACCCAGGGCCGCGGCTACACCTTC
CDR3 protein: CSARTQGRGYTF
D gene: .
V gene: TRBV20-1
J gene: TRBJ1-2
CDR3 length: 12
clone size: few

CDR3 DNA: TGTGCCAGCAGGCTACAGGGGGCGGACTATGGCTACACCTTC
CDR3 protein: CASRLQGADYGYTF
D gene: TRBD1
V gene: TRBV28
J gene: TRBJ1-2
CDR3 length: 14
clone size: many

CDR3 DNA: TGTGCCTGGGAGTTCCACGGACTTGGGAATGAAAAACTGTTTTTT
CDR3 protein: CAWEFHGLGNEKLFF
D gene: .
V gene: TRBV30
J gene: TRBJ1-4
CDR3 length: 15
clone size: .

CDR3 DNA: TGTGCCAGCAGTTTAGCGATATTGGGTTACACCGGGGAGCTGTTTTTT
CDR3 protein: CASSLAILGYTGELFF
D gene: .
V gene: TRBV12-3/TRBV12-4
J gene: TRBJ2-2
CDR3 length: 16
clone size: few

CDR3 DNA: TGTGCCAGCGCCCGGGACATCTCCTCTGGGGCCAACGTCCTGACTTTC
CDR3 protein: CASARDISSGANVLTF
D gene: .
V gene: TRBV28
J gene: TRBJ2-6
CDR3 length: 16
clone size: .

CDR3 DNA: TGTGCCAGCAGTGAAATTCTGAACACTGAAGCTTTCTTT
CDR3 protein: CASSEILNTEAFF
D gene: .
V gene: TRBV19
J gene: TRBJ1-1
CDR3 length: 13
clone size: .

CDR3 DNA: TGTGCCAGCAGCACTAATTCGCCCAGCACAGATACGCAGTATTTT
CDR3 protein: CASSTNSPSTDTQYF
D gene: .
V gene: TRBV11-2
J gene: TRBJ2-3
CDR3 length: 15
clone size: few

CDR3 DNA: TGTGCCAGCAGCTCCAGCGGGGGACAGGGGTTCTATGGCTACACCTTC
CDR3 protein: CASSSSGGQGFYGYTF
D gene: TRBD1
V gene: TRBV7-9
J gene: TRBJ1-2
CDR3 length: 16
clone size: .

CDR3 DNA: TGTGCCAGCAGCGTATGGCCCTGGGCAGATGAAAAACTGTTTTTT
CDR3 protein: CASSVWPWADEKLFF
D gene: .
V gene: TRBV9
J gene: TRBJ1-4
CDR3 length: 15
clone size: .

CDR3 DNA: TGTGCCAGCAGCTTGGGATCGGCAGGTGGGGTAGAAGGCAATCAGCCCCAGCATTTT
CDR3 protein: CASSLGSAGGVEGNQPQHF
D gene: .
V gene: TRBV5-6
J gene: TRBJ1-5
CDR3 length: 19
clone size: .

CDR3 DNA: TGCAGCGGGGGAGGAGAGGATGGGTATGGCTACACCTTC
CDR3 protein: CSGGGEDGYGYTF
D gene: .
V gene: TRBV29-1
J gene: TRBJ1-2
CDR3 length: 13
clone size: few

CDR3 DNA: TGTGCCAGCAGAGGGACAGGGGGGATCCAAGAGACCCAGTACTTC
CDR3 protein: CASRGTGGIQETQYF
D gene: TRBD1
V gene: TRBV6-1
J gene: TRBJ2-5
CDR3 length: 15
clone size: .

CDR3 DNA: TGTGCCTGGCTCCGTAGGGCGGGCTATGGCTACACCTTC
CDR3 protein: CAWLRRAGYGYTF
D gene: .
V gene: TRBV30
J gene: TRBJ1-2
CDR3 length: 13
clone size: once

CDR3 DNA: TGTGCCAGCAGCGTAGGGGGGCTAGCGGATTCAGTAGATAACATTCAGTACTTC
CDR3 protein: CASSVGGLADSVDNIQYF
D gene: .
V gene: TRBV9
J gene: TRBJ2-4
CDR3 length: 18
clone size: few

CDR3 DNA: TGTGCCACCAGTGCCGGGACCTCGAGGCCCGAGCAGTACTTC
CDR3 protein: CATSAGTSRPEQYF
D gene: .
V gene: TRBV24-1
J gene: TRBJ2-7
CDR3 length: 14
clone size: many

CDR3 DNA: TGTGCCAGCAGGCGACTAGCGGGGCCCCATTACTACGAGCAGTACTTC
CDR3 protein: CASRRLAGPHYYEQYF
D gene: TRBD2
V gene: TRBV28
J gene: TRBJ2-7
CDR3 length: 16
clone size: few

CDR3 DNA: TGCAGTGCTAGAGATCCGCGAGGGACGGAGACCCAGTACTTC
CDR3 protein: CSARDPRGTETQYF
D gene: .
V gene: TRBV20-1
J gene: TRBJ2-5
CDR3 length: 14
clone size: .

CDR3 DNA: TGTGCCAGCAGCTTGGTCTCGACTAGCGGGAGTTGGATTGGGGAGCTGTTTTTT
CDR3 protein: CASSLVSTSGSWIGELFF
D gene: TRBD2
V gene: TRBV5-5
J gene: TRBJ2-2
CDR3 length: 18
clone size: few

CDR3 DNA: TGTGCCAGCAGCCGCTTAAAACTAGCGGGAGATGGAAACATTCAGTACTTC
CDR3 protein: CASSRLKLAGDGNIQYF
D gene: TRBD2
V gene: TRBV6-1
J gene: TRBJ2-4
CDR3 length: 17
clone size: .

CDR3 DNA: TGTGCCAGCAGTTACGATTCGGATTCCCCAATTGATGGCTACACCTTC
CDR3 protein: CASSYDSDSPIDGYTF
D gene: .
V gene: TRBV6-2/TRBV6-3
J gene: TRBJ1-2
CDR3 length: 16
clone size: .

CDR3 DNA: TGCAGCGTTGAGAAGCAGCCGAGTTACGAGCAGTACTTC
CDR3 protein: CSVEKQPSYEQYF
D gene: .
V gene: TRBV29-1
J gene: TRBJ2-7
CDR3 length: 13
clone size: .

CDR3 DNA: TGTGCCAGCAGCCGTGGGCGGAACACTGAAGCTTTCTTT
CDR3 protein: CASSRGRNTEAFF
D gene: .
V gene: TRBV3-1
J gene: TRBJ1-1
CDR3 length: 13
clone size: many

CDR3 DNA: TGTGCCAGCCGTTCGGACAGGCACTATGGCTACACCTTC
CDR3 protein: CASRSDRHYGYTF
D gene: TRBD1
V gene: TRBV6-5
J gene: TRBJ1-2
CDR3 length: 13
clone size: .

CDR3 DNA: TGCGCCAGCAGTCGGACAGGAGACACCGGGGAGCTGTTTTTT
CDR3 protein: CASSRTGDTGELFF
D gene: TRBD1
V gene: TRBV5-1
J gene: TRBJ2-2
CDR3 length: 14
clone size: few

CDR3 DNA: TGTGCCAGCAGTTACTACTGGGGGACGAACACTGAAGCTTTCTTT
CDR3 protein: CASSYYWGTNTEAFF
D gene: .
V gene: TRBV6-2/TRBV6-3
J gene: TRBJ1-1
CDR3 length: 15
clone size: .

CDR3 DNA: TGTGCCAGCAGTTTCAGGACAGGGGGCGCGGGACAGCCCCAGCATTTT
CDR3 protein: CASSFRTGGAGQPQHF
D gene: TRBD1
V gene: TRBV28
J gene: TRBJ1-5
CDR3 length: 16
clone size: many

CDR3 DNA: TGTGCCAGCAGTTCGATAGCACAAAATCAGCCCCAGCATTTT
CDR3 protein: CASSSIAQNQPQHF
D gene: .
V gene: TRBV6-5
J gene: TRBJ1-5
CDR3 length: 14
clone size: .

CDR3 DNA: TGTGCCAGCAGCCAAGTAGGAAATGAAGCTTTCTTT
CDR3 protein: CASSQVGNEAFF
D gene: .
V gene: TRBV4-2
J gene: TRBJ1-1
CDR3 length: 12
clone size: .

CDR3 DNA: TGTGCCAGCAGCCCCACGGGGGCAGGCTACCTCCAAGAGACCCAGTACTTC
CDR3 protein: CASSPTGAGYLQETQYF
D gene: .
V gene: TRBV7-9
J gene: TRBJ2-5
CDR3 length: 17
clone size: .